These T cell receptor beta chains were read from a single sample in a study of cytomegalovirus exposure and HLA in healthy donors. Generated by immunoSEQ multiplex PCR, the TCRdb table keeps only in-frame clones and is missing some. This sample has approximately 160,000 clones; roughly 86% occur once, and the top ten carry under 13%. The sample taken for sequencing was PBMCs. These TCRs come from a woman aged 18-29 years in good health and CMV-seropositive. Both conserved end residues are part of each CDR3. Fields, in order: V gene, J gene, clone size, D gene, CDR3 DNA, CDR3 protein. D genes are given only for firm matches. Not every row has a clone size; where given, it reads once, few, many or a size class.

V gene: TRBV28; J gene: TRBJ2-3; clone size: .; D gene: .; CDR3 DNA: TGTGCCAGCGGGAGTGTCCGGGACACAGATACGCAGTATTTT; CDR3 protein: CASGSVRDTDTQYF
V gene: TRBV19; J gene: TRBJ2-1; clone size: few; D gene: .; CDR3 DNA: TGTGCCAGTAGTATAGCGGTCGATTACAATGAGCAGTTCTTC; CDR3 protein: CASSIAVDYNEQFF
V gene: TRBV15; J gene: TRBJ1-2; clone size: .; D gene: TRBD1; CDR3 DNA: TGTGCCACCAGCAGACCCGACAGGGGTAACTATGGCTACACCTTC; CDR3 protein: CATSRPDRGNYGYTF
V gene: TRBV28; J gene: TRBJ2-2; clone size: .; D gene: .; CDR3 DNA: TGTGCCAGCACCGAACAGATGAACACCGGGGAGCTGTTTTTT; CDR3 protein: CASTEQMNTGELFF
V gene: TRBV15; J gene: TRBJ1-3; clone size: .; D gene: .; CDR3 DNA: TGTGCCACCAGCGGTTATCCGAGCTCTGGAAACACCATATATTTT; CDR3 protein: CATSGYPSSGNTIYF
V gene: TRBV7-3; J gene: TRBJ2-1; clone size: .; D gene: .; CDR3 DNA: TGTGCCAGCAGGATACCGACAGAGATCTCCTACAATGAGCAGTTCTTC; CDR3 protein: CASRIPTEISYNEQFF
V gene: TRBV12-5; J gene: TRBJ1-4; clone size: .; D gene: TRBD1; CDR3 DNA: TGTGCTAGTGGTTTGGAACCGGACAGGGGGCGCGGAGTTGAAAAACTGTTTTTT; CDR3 protein: CASGLEPDRGRGVEKLFF
V gene: TRBV4-3; J gene: TRBJ2-6; clone size: once; D gene: .; CDR3 DNA: TGCGCCAGCAGCCAAGCAGGTTCTGGGGCCAACGTCCTGACTTTC; CDR3 protein: CASSQAGSGANVLTF
V gene: TRBV5-1; J gene: TRBJ2-7; clone size: .; D gene: TRBD2; CDR3 DNA: TGCGCCAGCAGCCGAGCCGGGACTAGCGGGAGCTACGAGCAGTACTTC; CDR3 protein: CASSRAGTSGSYEQYF
V gene: TRBV5-1; J gene: TRBJ2-1; clone size: .; D gene: .; CDR3 DNA: TGCGCCAGCAGCTTGGTTGTTCAGGGTAGGGGTGAGCAGTTCTTC; CDR3 protein: CASSLVVQGRGEQFF
V gene: TRBV5-8; J gene: TRBJ2-3; clone size: .; D gene: .; CDR3 DNA: TGTGCCAGCGGGGGACTGGGAGATACGCAGTATTTT; CDR3 protein: CASGGLGDTQYF
V gene: TRBV7-2; J gene: TRBJ2-1; clone size: many; D gene: .; CDR3 DNA: TGTGCCAGCAGGTTGGACAGCTTAACGGGTGAGCAGTTCTTC; CDR3 protein: CASRLDSLTGEQFF
V gene: TRBV7-2; J gene: TRBJ2-3; clone size: .; D gene: .; CDR3 DNA: TGTGCCAGCAGCCTCGGGACTTTTGGCACAGATACGCAGTATTTT; CDR3 protein: CASSLGTFGTDTQYF
V gene: TRBV4-2; J gene: TRBJ1-2; clone size: few; D gene: .; CDR3 DNA: TGTGCCAGCAGCCCCGGGGGGACTAACTATGGCTACACCTTC; CDR3 protein: CASSPGGTNYGYTF
V gene: TRBV6-5; J gene: TRBJ1-2; clone size: .; D gene: .; CDR3 DNA: TGTGCCAGCAGTTACTCGACGGGGTTTGGCTACACCTTC; CDR3 protein: CASSYSTGFGYTF
V gene: TRBV5-6; J gene: TRBJ1-2; clone size: .; D gene: .; CDR3 DNA: TGTGCCAGCAGCCCGGGGAACGATGGCTGCACCTTC; CDR3 protein: CASSPGNDGCTF
V gene: TRBV2; J gene: TRBJ1-2; clone size: .; D gene: .; CDR3 DNA: TGTGCCAGCAGTCCCAAACAAGACAGTTATGGCTACACCTTC; CDR3 protein: CASSPKQDSYGYTF
V gene: TRBV11-2; J gene: TRBJ2-1; clone size: .; D gene: .; CDR3 DNA: TGTGCCAGCAGCTTCGCAACGCTAGGGGACAATGAGCAGTTCTTC; CDR3 protein: CASSFATLGDNEQFF
V gene: TRBV11-2; J gene: TRBJ2-7; clone size: .; D gene: .; CDR3 DNA: TGTGCCAGCAGCTCTCGACTTGGAGCCTACGAGCAGTACTTC; CDR3 protein: CASSSRLGAYEQYF
V gene: TRBV4-3; J gene: TRBJ2-5; clone size: .; D gene: TRBD2; CDR3 DNA: TGCGCCAGCAGCCAAGAGGTAGGACTAGCGCTGCACTTC; CDR3 protein: CASSQEVGLALHF
V gene: TRBV19; J gene: TRBJ1-1; clone size: .; D gene: TRBD1; CDR3 DNA: TGTGCCAGTAGTTTCCTCGGACAGGGGGCAGGAACTGAAGCTTTCTTT; CDR3 protein: CASSFLGQGAGTEAFF
V gene: TRBV5-5; J gene: TRBJ2-2; clone size: .; D gene: TRBD1; CDR3 DNA: TGTGCCAGCAGCTTTATCAGGACAGGGTTCACCGGGGAGCTGTTTTTT; CDR3 protein: CASSFIRTGFTGELFF